A selection of T cell receptor beta chains follows, all from one sample in a study of response to subunit inactivated influenza vaccine. One entry per CDR3 protein results from TCRdb running MiXCR on the RT-PCR reads. Of 590,000 or so distinct CDR3 sequences in the sample, 14% were seen once. Sequenced material: PBMCs from blood, taken 14 days before vaccination. Receptors were obtained from a man between 50 and 59 years old who received an inactivated influenza vaccine. Both conserved end residues are part of each CDR3. The order of the fields is clone size, J gene, D gene, V gene, CDR3 DNA, CDR3 protein. A D gene is named only where the DNA matches it firmly. Some rows mark clone size as missing; the rest say once, few, many or name a class of expanded clone.

many TRBJ1-2 TRBD1 TRBV6-1 TGTGCCAGCAGGACAGGGGGTTCGGCTAACTATGGCTACACCTTC CASRTGGSANYGYTF
many TRBJ1-1 NA TRBV12-3/TRBV12-4 TGTGCCAGCAGTTTTTCTCCGCAGGGCACTGAAGCTTTCTTT CASSFSPQGTEAFF
few TRBJ2-1 NA TRBV6-2/TRBV6-3 TGTGCCAGCAATGACGTGTTCACCAATGAGCAGTTCTTC CASNDVFTNEQFF
NA TRBJ2-2 NA TRBV4-3 TGCGCCAGCAGCCAAGATCTCGGGAAAACCCACGGGGAGCTGTTTTTT CASSQDLGKTHGELFF
NA TRBJ2-2 NA TRBV6-2/TRBV6-3 TGTGCCAGCAGTACCCGACCGGGCACCGGGGAGCTGTTTTTT CASSTRPGTGELFF
NA TRBJ1-3 NA TRBV10-3 TGTGCCATCAGTGATTCGTCAATCTCTGGAAACACCATATATTTT CAISDSSISGNTIYF
few TRBJ2-7 TRBD1 TRBV5-1 TGCGCCAGCAGCAAGGGACAGGACCACTACGAGCAGTACTTC CASSKGQDHYEQYF
many TRBJ1-2 TRBD1 TRBV7-9 TGTGCCAGCAGCTACCCGGGACAGGGAATTTCTGATGGCTACACCTTC CASSYPGQGISDGYTF
few TRBJ2-1 TRBD2 TRBV4-1 TGCGCCAGCAGCCAAGATTATGGCGGGAGGCCACAGTTCTTC CASSQDYGGRPQFF
few TRBJ2-3 NA TRBV10-3 TGTGCCATCAGTGAGTCACTAGCTTCTATGGGCACAGATACGCAGTATTTT CAISESLASMGTDTQYF
many TRBJ2-2 TRBD1 TRBV5-7 TGTGCCAGCAGCTCTCCAGTCCGGGACAGGGGTGCCGGGGAGCTGTTTTTT CASSSPVRDRGAGELFF
NA TRBJ1-5 NA TRBV6-5 TGTGCCAGCAGTTATAGACAAGGCGGTCAGCCCCAGCATTTT CASSYRQGGQPQHF
many TRBJ2-1 TRBD1 TRBV2 TGTGCCAGCCGTGACAGGGCTGAGCAGTTCTTC CASRDRAEQFF
NA TRBJ1-2 TRBD1 TRBV7-8 TGTGCCAGCAGCTTAAGGGGGCTACCCTATGGCTACACCTTC CASSLRGLPYGYTF